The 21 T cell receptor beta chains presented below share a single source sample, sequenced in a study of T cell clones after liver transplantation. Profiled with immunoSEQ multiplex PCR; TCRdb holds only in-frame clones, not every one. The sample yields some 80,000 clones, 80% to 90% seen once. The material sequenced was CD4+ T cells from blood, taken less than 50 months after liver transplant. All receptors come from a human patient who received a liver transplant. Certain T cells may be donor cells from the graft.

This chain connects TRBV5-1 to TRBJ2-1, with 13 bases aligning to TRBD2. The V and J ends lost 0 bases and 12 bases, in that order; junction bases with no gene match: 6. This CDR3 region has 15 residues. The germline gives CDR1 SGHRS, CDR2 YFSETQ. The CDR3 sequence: CASSLDGLAGVWQFF. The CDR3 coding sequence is TGCGCCAGCAGCTTGGATGGACTAGCGGGGGTATGGCAGTTCTTC.

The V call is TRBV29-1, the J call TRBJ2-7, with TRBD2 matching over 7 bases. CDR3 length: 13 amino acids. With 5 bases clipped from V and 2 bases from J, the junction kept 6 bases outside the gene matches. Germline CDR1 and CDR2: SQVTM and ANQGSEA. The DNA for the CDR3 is TGCAGCGTTCTGACTAGCCCGACCTACGAGCAGTACTTC. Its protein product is CSVLTSPTYEQYF.

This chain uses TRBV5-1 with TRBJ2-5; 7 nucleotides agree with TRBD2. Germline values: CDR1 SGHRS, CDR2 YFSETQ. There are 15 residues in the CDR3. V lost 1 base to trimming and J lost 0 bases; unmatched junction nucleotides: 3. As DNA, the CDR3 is TGCGCCAGCAGCTTGTCTCTAGCGGACCAAGAGACCCAGTACTTC. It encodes CASSLSLADQETQYF.

As DNA, the CDR3 is TGTGCCAGCAGCTCTACCCCTGGACTAGCGGGGGGGCTCGAGCAGTTCTTC. Encoded protein: CASSSTPGLAGGLEQFF. The chain links TRBV7-2 to TRBJ2-1, with 15 bases fitting TRBD2. V shed 4 bases and J 10 bases; nucleotides not matched to a gene: 11. The germline gives CDR1 SGHTA, CDR2 FQGNSA. This CDR3 comprises 17 residues.

The CDR3 region has the DNA TGTGCCAGCAGCTCGGGACTTTCGGATAAGAACACTGAAGCTTTCTTT. This codes for CASSSGLSDKNTEAFF. This rearrangement joins TRBV7-3 to TRBJ1-1; TRBD1 might be the D (5 bases). V lost 4 bases to trimming and J lost 1 base, with 16 bases between them. Germline CDR1 reads SGHTA; CDR2 reads FQGTGA. The CDR3 extends over 16 amino acids.

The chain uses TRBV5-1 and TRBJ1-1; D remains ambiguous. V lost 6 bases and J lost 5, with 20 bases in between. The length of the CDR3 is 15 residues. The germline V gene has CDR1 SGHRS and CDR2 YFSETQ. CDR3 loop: CASTPLAPGGTEAFF. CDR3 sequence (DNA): TGCGCCAGCACCCCCTTGGCACCTGGAGGGACTGAAGCTTTCTTT.

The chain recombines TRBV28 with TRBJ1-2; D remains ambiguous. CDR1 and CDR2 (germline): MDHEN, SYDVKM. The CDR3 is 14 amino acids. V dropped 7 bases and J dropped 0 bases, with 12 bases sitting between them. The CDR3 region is CASTPGQPNYGYTF. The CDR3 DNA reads TGTGCCAGCACGCCCGGGCAACCTAACTATGGCTACACCTTC.

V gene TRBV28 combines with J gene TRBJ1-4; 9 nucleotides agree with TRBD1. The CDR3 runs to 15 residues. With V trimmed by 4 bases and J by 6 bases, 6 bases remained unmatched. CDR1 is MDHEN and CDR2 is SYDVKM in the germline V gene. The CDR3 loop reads CASSSSGDRDEKLFF. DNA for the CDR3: TGTGCCAGCAGTTCCTCCGGGGACAGGGATGAAAAACTGTTTTTT.

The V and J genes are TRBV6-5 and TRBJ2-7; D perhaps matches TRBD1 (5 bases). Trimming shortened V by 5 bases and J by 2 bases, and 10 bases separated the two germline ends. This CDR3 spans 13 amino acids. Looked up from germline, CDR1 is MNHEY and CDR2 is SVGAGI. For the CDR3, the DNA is TGTGCCAGCAGTAACGACAGAACCTACGAGCAGTACTTC. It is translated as CASSNDRTYEQYF.

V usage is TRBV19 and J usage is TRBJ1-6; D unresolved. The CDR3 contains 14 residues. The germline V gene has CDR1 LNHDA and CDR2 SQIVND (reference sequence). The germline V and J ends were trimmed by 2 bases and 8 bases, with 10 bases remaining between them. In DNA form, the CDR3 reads TGTGCCAGTAGTATACGTGGCAGTTATTCACCCCTCCACTTT. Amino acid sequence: CASSIRGSYSPLHF.

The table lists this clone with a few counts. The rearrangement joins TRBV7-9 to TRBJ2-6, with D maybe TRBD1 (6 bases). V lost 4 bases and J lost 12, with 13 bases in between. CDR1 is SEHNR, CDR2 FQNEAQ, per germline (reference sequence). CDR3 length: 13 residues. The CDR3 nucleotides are TGTGCCAGCAGCTACGAGGGGGTCGCCGTCCTGACTTTC. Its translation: CASSYEGVAVLTF.

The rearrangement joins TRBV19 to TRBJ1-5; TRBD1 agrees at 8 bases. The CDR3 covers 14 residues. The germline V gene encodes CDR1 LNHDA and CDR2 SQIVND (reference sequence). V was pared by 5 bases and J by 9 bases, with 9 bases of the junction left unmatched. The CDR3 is CASSLGQGEGPQHF. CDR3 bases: TGTGCCAGTAGTCTAGGACAGGGAGAAGGGCCCCAGCATTTT. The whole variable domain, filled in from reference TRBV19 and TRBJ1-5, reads DGGITQSPKYLFRKEGQNVTLSCEQNLNHDAMYWYRQDPGQGLRLIYYSQIVNDFQKGDIAEGYSVSREKKESFPLTVTSAQKNPTAFYLCASSLGQGEGPQHFGDGTRLSIL.

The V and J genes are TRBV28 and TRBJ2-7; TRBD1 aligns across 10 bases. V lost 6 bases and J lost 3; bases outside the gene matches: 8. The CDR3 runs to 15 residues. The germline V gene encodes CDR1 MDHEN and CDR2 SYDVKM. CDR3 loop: CASRAPGQGNYEQYF. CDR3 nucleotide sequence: TGTGCCAGCAGAGCACCGGGACAGGGGAACTACGAGCAGTACTTC.

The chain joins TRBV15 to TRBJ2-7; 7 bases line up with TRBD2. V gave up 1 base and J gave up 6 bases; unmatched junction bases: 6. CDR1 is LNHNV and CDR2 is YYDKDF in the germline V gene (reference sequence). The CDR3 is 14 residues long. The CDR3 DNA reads TGTGCCACCAGCAGAGCTGCGGGAGCCGGCGAGCAGTACTTC. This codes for CATSRAAGAGEQYF.

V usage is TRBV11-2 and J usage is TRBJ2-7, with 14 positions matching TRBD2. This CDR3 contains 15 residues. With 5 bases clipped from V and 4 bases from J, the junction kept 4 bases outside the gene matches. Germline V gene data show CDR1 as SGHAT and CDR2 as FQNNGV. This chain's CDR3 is CASSEGLAGVYEQYF. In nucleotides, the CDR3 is TGTGCCAGCAGCGAGGGACTAGCGGGAGTGTACGAGCAGTACTTC.

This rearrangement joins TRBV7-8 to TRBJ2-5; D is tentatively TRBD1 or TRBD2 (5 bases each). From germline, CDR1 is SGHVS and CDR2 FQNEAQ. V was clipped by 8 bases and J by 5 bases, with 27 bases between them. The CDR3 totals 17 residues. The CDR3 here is CASDLGEGMSVYETQYF. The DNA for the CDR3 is TGTGCCAGCGACCTAGGAGAGGGGATGTCAGTTTATGAGACCCAGTACTTC.

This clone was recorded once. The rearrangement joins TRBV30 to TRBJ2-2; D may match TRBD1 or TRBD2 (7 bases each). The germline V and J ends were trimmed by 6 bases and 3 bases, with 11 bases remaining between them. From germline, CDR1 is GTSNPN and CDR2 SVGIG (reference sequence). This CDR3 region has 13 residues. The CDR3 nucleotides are TGTGCCTGTCAGGGGGGGTACACCGGGGAGCTGTTTTTT. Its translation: CACQGGYTGELFF.

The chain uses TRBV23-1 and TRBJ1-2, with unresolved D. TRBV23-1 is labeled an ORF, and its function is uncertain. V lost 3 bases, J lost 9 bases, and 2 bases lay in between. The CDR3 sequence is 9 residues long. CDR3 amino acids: CASSHCYTF. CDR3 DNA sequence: TGCGCCAGCAGTCACTGCTACACCTTC.

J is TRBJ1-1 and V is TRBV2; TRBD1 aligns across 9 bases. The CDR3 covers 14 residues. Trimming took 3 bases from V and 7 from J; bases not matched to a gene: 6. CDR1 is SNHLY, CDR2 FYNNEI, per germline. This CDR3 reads CASSDLDRGGEAFF. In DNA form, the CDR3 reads TGTGCCAGCAGTGACTTGGACAGGGGAGGTGAAGCTTTCTTT.

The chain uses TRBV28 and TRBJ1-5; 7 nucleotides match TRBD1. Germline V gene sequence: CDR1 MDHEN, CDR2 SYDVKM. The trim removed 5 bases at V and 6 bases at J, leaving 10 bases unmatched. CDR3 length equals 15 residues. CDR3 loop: CASSNQGGRGQPQHF. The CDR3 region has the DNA TGTGCCAGCAGTAACCAGGGGGGTCGGGGTCAGCCCCAGCATTTT. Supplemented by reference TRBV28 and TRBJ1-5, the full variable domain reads DVKVTQSSRYLVKRTGEKVFLECVQDMDHENMFWYRQDPGLGLRLIYFSYDVKMKEKGDIPEGYSVSREKKERFSLILESASTNQTSMYLCASSNQGGRGQPQHFGDGTRLSIL.

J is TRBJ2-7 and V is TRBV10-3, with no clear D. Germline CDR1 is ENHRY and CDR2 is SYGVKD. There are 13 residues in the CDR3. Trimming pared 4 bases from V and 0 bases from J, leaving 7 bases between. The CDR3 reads CAISARFSYEQYF. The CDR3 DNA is TGTGCCATCAGTGCGCGTTTCTCCTACGAGCAGTACTTC.